This T cell receptor beta chain appears in the sequencing data of a study of control samples from healthy donors and cancer patients. Clones were read by immunoSEQ multiplex PCR, and TCRdb kept only the in-frame ones, dropping some. The table includes around 130,000 clones, around nine tenths detected once. The clonotype comes from a man over 45 with head and neck cancer. Input material: PBMCs.

CDR3 amino acids: CASSKQGVYGYTF. The CDR3 DNA reads as TGTGCCAGCAGCAAACAGGGTGTCTATGGCTACACCTTC. The chain joins TRBV7-9 to TRBJ1-2; maybe TRBD1 (6 bases). The CDR3 totals 13 residues. Per the germline V gene, CDR1 is SEHNR and CDR2 is FQNEAQ (reference sequence). Trimming cost V 5 bases and J 4 bases, with 11 bases left between them.